Listed here are 24 T cell receptor beta chains from one sample, sequenced in a study of T cell changes during pregnancy in multiple sclerosis. The assay was immunoSEQ multiplex PCR, and TCRdb's table has in-frame clones only and misses some. The data show about 64,000 clones, roughly 92% seen once. Material: peripheral blood, obtained in the second trimester of pregnancy. The receptors shown here come from a female donor with multiple sclerosis, enrolled in a pregnancy study.

The J gene is TRBJ2-5, the V gene TRBV2; TRBD1 might be the D (5 bases). V was clipped by 3 bases and J by 4 bases, with 9 bases between them. The CDR3 consists of 13 residues. Germline CDR1 and CDR2: SNHLY and FYNNEI. The CDR3 loop reads CASSDGQGETQYF. The CDR3 nucleotides are TGTGCCAGCAGTGACGGTCAGGGAGAGACCCAGTACTTC.

V usage is TRBV28 and J usage is TRBJ2-7; 10 nucleotides align to TRBD1. The CDR3 has 15 amino acids. Germline V gene data show CDR1 as MDHEN and CDR2 as SYDVKM. V lost 6 bases, J lost 3 bases, and 8 bases stayed unmatched. The CDR3 region has the DNA TGTGCCAGCAGCCAGGGGACAGGGGAGGGCTACGAGCAGTACTTC. Residues: CASSQGTGEGYEQYF.

The chain recombines TRBV4-1 with TRBJ2-5, with TRBD1 as a possible D gene (6 bases). The CDR3 has 16 amino acids. The germline V and J ends were trimmed by 3 bases and 1 base, with 15 bases remaining between them. CDR1 MGHRA and CDR2 YSYEKL come from the germline V gene. The CDR3 bases are TGCGCCAGCAGCCAGGAGTACAGGGCCTCCCAAGAGACCCAGTACTTC. Residues: CASSQEYRASQETQYF.

The chain carries TRBV7-9 and TRBJ2-5; TRBD1 is a possible D gene (5 bases). This CDR3 is built from 14 residues. The V end was cut by 5 bases, the J end by 2 bases, with 12 bases between. CDR1 and CDR2 (germline): SEHNR, FQNEAQ (reference sequence). Here the CDR3 reads CASSPRTRQETQYF. CDR3 nucleotides: TGTGCCAGCAGCCCGAGGACAAGGCAAGAGACCCAGTACTTC.

The CDR3: CASTLSGREAEEQFF. The CDR3 coding sequence is TGTGCCAGCACTCTATCGGGGCGGGAGGCCGAGGAGCAGTTCTTC. The chain joins TRBV27 to TRBJ2-1, with 8 bases that match TRBD2. The CDR3 extends over 15 amino acids. Germline CDR1 reads MNHEY; CDR2 reads SMNVEV (reference sequence). J was trimmed by 10 bases and V by 7 bases; bases with no gene match: 15.

V gene TRBV6-4 combines with J gene TRBJ2-3; possibly TRBD2 for D (6 bases). Germline V lookup: CDR1 MRHNA, CDR2 SNTAGT. The CDR3 consists of 13 residues. V was trimmed by 5 bases and J by 4 bases, leaving 10 bases between them. The DNA for the CDR3 is TGTGCCAGCAGTTCCGGGGACTCAGATACGCAGTATTTT. This encodes CASSSGDSDTQYF.

J is TRBJ2-3 and V is TRBV30; 7 positions agree with TRBD2. Germline assignment: CDR1 GTSNPN and CDR2 SVGIG (reference sequence). CDR3 length: 15 residues. Trimming took 2 bases from V and 4 from J; bases not matched to a gene: 9. CDR3 in DNA: TGTGCCTGGAGTTGGGCGGGAGTTATGGCAGATACGCAGTATTTT. This sequence encodes CAWSWAGVMADTQYF.

CDR3 residues: CASSLSSGSGREQFF. The CDR3, as DNA: TGTGCCAGCAGCTTGAGTTCAGGGAGCGGGAGGGAGCAGTTCTTC. V usage is TRBV5-5 and J usage is TRBJ2-1, with 9 bases aligning to TRBD2. The CDR3 runs 15 residues. The V gene end was trimmed by 1 base and the J gene end by 10 bases; junction bases not matched to a gene: 9. Germline CDR1 reads SGHKS; CDR2 reads YYEKEE (reference sequence).

The chain carries TRBV19 and TRBJ1-4, with 7 bases fitting TRBD1. The V segment lost 8 bases and the J segment 7 bases; nucleotides outside the gene matches: 13. From germline, CDR1 is LNHDA and CDR2 SQIVND (reference sequence). CDR3 size: 15 residues. The CDR3 DNA reads TGTGCCAGTGCCCCCAGACAGGGAAATGCTGAAAAACTGTTTTTT. The encoded protein is CASAPRQGNAEKLFF. The full variable domain, with the rest looked up from reference TRBV19 and TRBJ1-4, is DGGITQSPKYLFRKEGQNVTLSCEQNLNHDAMYWYRQDPGQGLRLIYYSQIVNDFQKGDIAEGYSVSREKKESFPLTVTSAQKNPTAFYLCASAPRQGNAEKLFFGSGTQLSVL.

The rearrangement uses TRBV27 and TRBJ2-1; the match to TRBD2 covers 16 bases. The CDR3 loop spans 21 amino acids. Germline-derived CDR1 and CDR2 are MNHEY and SMNVEV (reference sequence). V lost 5 bases and J lost 9; bases outside the gene matches: 22. The CDR3 bases are TGTGCCAGCAGTAGGGATATAACTCCGGGACTAGCGGGAGGGCCACGAAGTGAGCAGTTCTTC. Translated, it gives CASSRDITPGLAGGPRSEQFF.

The chain links TRBV29-1 to TRBJ2-3, with TRBD2 matching 12 bases. This CDR3 has 15 amino acids. Germline trimming cut 8 bases from V and 0 bases from J; bases unmatched to any gene: 6. Germline V gene data show CDR1 as SQVTM and CDR2 as ANQGSEA. The CDR3 region is CSTILAGGSTDTQYF. In DNA, the CDR3 is TGCAGCACAATACTAGCGGGAGGTAGCACAGATACGCAGTATTTT.

The chain joins TRBV5-1 to TRBJ2-1; 11 bases align to TRBD2. The junction had 4 bases not matched to a gene; V was cut back by 3 bases and J by 5 bases. This CDR3 spans 15 amino acids. The germline CDR1 and CDR2 sequences are SGHRS and YFSETQ. Here the CDR3 reads CASSYIAGGNNEQFF. The CDR3 region has the DNA TGCGCCAGCAGCTATATAGCGGGAGGGAACAATGAGCAGTTCTTC. The full variable domain, in which reference TRBV5-1 and TRBJ2-1 provide the parts outside the CDR3, is KAGVTQTPRYLIKTRGQQVTLSCSPISGHRSVSWYQQTPGQGLQFLFEYFSETQRNKGNFPGRFSGRQFSNSRSEMNVSTLELGDSALYLCASSYIAGGNNEQFFGPGTRLTVL.

The V call is TRBV2, the J call TRBJ2-3, with 8 bases fitting TRBD2. Germline V gives CDR1 SNHLY, CDR2 FYNNEI. Trimming at V came to 4 bases and at J to 4 bases, leaving 7 bases not matched to a gene. The CDR3 contains 15 residues. CDR3 loop: CASSAASGRSDTQYF. The CDR3 nucleotides read TGTGCCAGCAGTGCGGCCAGCGGGAGATCAGATACGCAGTATTTT.

The chain couples TRBV5-6 to TRBJ2-7; 10 nucleotides match TRBD2. Trimming at V came to 4 bases and at J to 3 bases, leaving 7 bases not matched to a gene. Germline V gene data show CDR1 as SGHDT and CDR2 as YYEEEE. The CDR3 contains 15 residues. CDR3 amino acids: CASSQGTSVGYEQYF. The CDR3 DNA reads TGTGCCAGCAGCCAGGGGACTAGCGTTGGCTACGAGCAGTACTTC.

This clone was seen just once. The V call is TRBV29-1, the J call TRBJ2-3; maybe TRBD1 (5 bases). V lost 4 bases to trimming and J lost 0 bases, with 14 bases between them. The CDR3 spans 15 residues. Germline CDR1 SQVTM, CDR2 ANQGSEA. The CDR3 bases are TGCAGCGTTGCCCGACAGTTTTCTAGCACAGATACGCAGTATTTT. Amino acid sequence: CSVARQFSSTDTQYF.

V and J are TRBV5-1 and TRBJ1-1; TRBD1 might be the D (6 bases). CDR1 and CDR2 from the germline V gene are SGHRS and YFSETQ. V lost 0 bases and J lost 4, with 16 bases in between. This CDR3 is 16 amino acids long. This CDR3 reads CASSLDLLGAPTEAFF. CDR3 coding DNA: TGCGCCAGCAGCTTGGATTTATTGGGGGCACCCACTGAAGCTTTCTTT.

The chain carries TRBV28 and TRBJ2-7; D is perhaps TRBD2 (6 bases). The CDR3 extends over 16 amino acids. Looked up from germline, CDR1 is MDHEN and CDR2 is SYDVKM. The germline V and J ends were trimmed by 6 bases and 7 bases, with 25 bases remaining between them. The CDR3 spells CASSHGVGLGRREQYF. The DNA for the CDR3 is TGTGCCAGCAGCCACGGGGTGGGACTCGGCAGGAGGGAGCAGTACTTC.

The chain joins TRBV7-9 to TRBJ2-1; 9 bases map to TRBD1. CDR3 length equals 16 residues. Germline-derived CDR1 and CDR2 are SEHNR and FQNEAQ (reference sequence). V was clipped by 5 bases and J by 8 bases; unmatched bases: 13. The CDR3 region has the DNA TGTGCCAGCAGCCCTACAGGGGGCGGGGGAAGGGATGAGCAGTTCTTC. Protein: CASSPTGGGGRDEQFF.

The gene calls are TRBV28 and TRBJ1-5; D is possibly TRBD1 (6 bases). V was cut by 4 bases and J by 0 bases, with 22 bases left in between. Germline CDR1 reads MDHEN; CDR2 reads SYDVKM. The CDR3 loop spans 19 amino acids. The CDR3 region is CASSSPISRDTFSNQPQHF. Here the CDR3 DNA reads TGTGCCAGCAGTTCTCCGATCAGCCGGGACACCTTTAGCAATCAGCCCCAGCATTTT.

The chain is built from TRBV7-7 and TRBJ2-1, with D possibly being TRBD2 (5 bases). Germline CDR1 reads SSHAT; CDR2 reads FNYEAQ (reference sequence). Between the trimmed V and J ends, which lost 1 base and 7 bases, there was a span of 8 bases. The CDR3 sequence is 13 residues long. This chain's CDR3 is CASSLGTDNEQFF. The CDR3 DNA sequence: TGTGCCAGCAGCTTAGGGACTGATAATGAGCAGTTCTTC.

The chain employs TRBV9 and TRBJ1-2; 7 bases fit TRBD1. The V gene's germline CDR1 is SGDLS and CDR2 YYNGEE. This CDR3 has 14 residues. J was trimmed by 4 bases and V by 4 bases; bases with no gene match: 7. CDR3 DNA: TGTGCCAGCAGCAACGACAGGGTAGGCTATGGCTACACCTTC. It is translated as CASSNDRVGYGYTF.

This chain joins TRBV5-6 and TRBJ2-4, with 7 bases identical to TRBD2. Germline V CDR1 and CDR2: SGHDT, YYEEEE. The CDR3 runs to 16 residues. With V trimmed by 4 bases and J by 0 bases, 7 bases remained unmatched. CDR3 sequence: CASSGGGRLAKNIQYF. Written as DNA, the CDR3 is TGTGCCAGCAGCGGGGGGGGAAGACTAGCCAAAAACATTCAGTACTTC.

Comments on this clone: The junction shows a germline mismatch at one end, possibly a read error. The chain uses TRBV6-5 and TRBJ2-7; D ambiguous. Germline V gene lookup returns CDR1 MNHEY and CDR2 SVGAGI. This CDR3 has 15 residues. CDR3 sequence reads: CASSHSARGFYEQYF. The CDR3 nucleotides are TGTGCCAGCAGTCACTCCGCACGAGGTTTCTACGAGCAGTACTTC.

The rearrangement links TRBV5-6 to TRBJ2-3; 7 positions agree with TRBD1. Germline loops: CDR1 SGHDT, CDR2 YYEEEE. The trim removed 9 bases at V and 0 bases at J, leaving 4 bases unmatched. This CDR3 region has 13 residues. The CDR3 DNA sequence: TGTGCCACATCGACAGGGAGCACAGATACGCAGTATTTT. Translated, it gives CATSTGSTDTQYF.